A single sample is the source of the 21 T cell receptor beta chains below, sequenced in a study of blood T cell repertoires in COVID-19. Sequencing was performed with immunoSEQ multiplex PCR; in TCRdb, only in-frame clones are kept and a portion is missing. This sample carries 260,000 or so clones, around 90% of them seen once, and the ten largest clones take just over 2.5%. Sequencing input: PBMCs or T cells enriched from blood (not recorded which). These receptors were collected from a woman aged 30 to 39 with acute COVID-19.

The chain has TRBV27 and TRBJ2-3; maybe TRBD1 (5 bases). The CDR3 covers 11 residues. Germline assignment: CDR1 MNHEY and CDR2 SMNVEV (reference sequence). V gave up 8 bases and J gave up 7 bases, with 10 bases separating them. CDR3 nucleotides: TGTGCCAGCGGACAAGAAAATACGCAGTATTTT. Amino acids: CASGQENTQYF.

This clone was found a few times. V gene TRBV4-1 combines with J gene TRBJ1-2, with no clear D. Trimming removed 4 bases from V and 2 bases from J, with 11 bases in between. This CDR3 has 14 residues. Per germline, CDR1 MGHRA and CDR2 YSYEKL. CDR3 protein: CASSRPGWNYGYTF. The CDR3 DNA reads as TGCGCCAGCAGCCGTCCAGGCTGGAACTATGGCTACACCTTC.

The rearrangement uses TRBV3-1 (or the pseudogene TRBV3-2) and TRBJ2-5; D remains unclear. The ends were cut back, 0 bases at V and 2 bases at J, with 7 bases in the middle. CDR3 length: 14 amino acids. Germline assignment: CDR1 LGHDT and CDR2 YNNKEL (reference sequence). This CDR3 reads CASSQDLVQETQYF. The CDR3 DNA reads TGTGCCAGCAGCCAAGATTTAGTTCAAGAGACCCAGTACTTC.

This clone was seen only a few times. The CDR3 DNA reads TGTGCCAGTAGTACGGGACAGGGGGCATCGATGGGTGGCTACACCTTC. Translated, it gives CASSTGQGASMGGYTF. The V gene is TRBV19, the J gene TRBJ1-2; TRBD1 matches 12 bases. V lost 4 bases and J lost 7; bases outside the gene matches: 10. The CDR3 consists of 16 residues. Per the germline V gene, CDR1 is LNHDA and CDR2 is SQIVND (reference sequence).

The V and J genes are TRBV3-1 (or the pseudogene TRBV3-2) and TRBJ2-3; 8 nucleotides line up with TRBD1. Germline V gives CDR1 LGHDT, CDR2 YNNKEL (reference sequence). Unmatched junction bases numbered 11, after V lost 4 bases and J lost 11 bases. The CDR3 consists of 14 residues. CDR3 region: CASSPGQGRLEQYF. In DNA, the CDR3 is TGTGCCAGCAGCCCCGGACAGGGTCGATTGGAGCAGTATTTT.

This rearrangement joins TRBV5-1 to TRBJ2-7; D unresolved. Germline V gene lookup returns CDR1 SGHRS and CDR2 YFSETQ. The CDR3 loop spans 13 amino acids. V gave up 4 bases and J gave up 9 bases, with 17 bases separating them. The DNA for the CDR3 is TGCGCCAGCAGCCGTTCTACTCCAAGCGCGCAGTACTTC. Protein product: CASSRSTPSAQYF.

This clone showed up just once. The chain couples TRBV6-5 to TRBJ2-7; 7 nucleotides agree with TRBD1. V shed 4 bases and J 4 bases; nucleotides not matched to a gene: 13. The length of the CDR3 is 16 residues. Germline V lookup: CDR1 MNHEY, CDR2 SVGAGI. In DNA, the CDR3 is TGTGCCAGCAGTTGGGGTTCTGGACAGGAGTATTACGAGCAGTACTTC. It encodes CASSWGSGQEYYEQYF.

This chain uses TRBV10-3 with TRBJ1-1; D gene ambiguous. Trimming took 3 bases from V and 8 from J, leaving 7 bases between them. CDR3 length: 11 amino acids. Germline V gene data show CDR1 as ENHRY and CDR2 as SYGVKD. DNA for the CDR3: TGTGCCATCAGTGAAAGGGAGGAAGCTTTCTTT. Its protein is CAISEREEAFF.

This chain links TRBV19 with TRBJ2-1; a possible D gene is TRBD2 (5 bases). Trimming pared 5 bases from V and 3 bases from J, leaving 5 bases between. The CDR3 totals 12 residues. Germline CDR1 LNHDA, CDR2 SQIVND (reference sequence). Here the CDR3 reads CASSRDYNEQFF. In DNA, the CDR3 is TGTGCCAGTAGTCGGGACTACAATGAGCAGTTCTTC.

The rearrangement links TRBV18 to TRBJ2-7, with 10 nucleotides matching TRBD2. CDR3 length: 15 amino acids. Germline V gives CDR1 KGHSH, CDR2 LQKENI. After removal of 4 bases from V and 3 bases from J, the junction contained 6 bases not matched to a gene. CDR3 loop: CASSLLAGDNYEQYF. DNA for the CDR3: TGTGCCAGCTCACTTCTAGCGGGGGACAACTACGAGCAGTACTTC.

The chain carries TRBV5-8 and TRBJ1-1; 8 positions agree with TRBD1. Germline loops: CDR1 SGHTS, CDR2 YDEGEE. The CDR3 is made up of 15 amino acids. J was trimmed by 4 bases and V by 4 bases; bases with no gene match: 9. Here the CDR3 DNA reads TGTGCCAGCAGCCTAGGACAGGGAGGAGGCACTGAAGCTTTCTTT. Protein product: CASSLGQGGGTEAFF.

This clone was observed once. The CDR3 reads CASRRDRFEETQYF. The CDR3 DNA is TGTGCCAGCAGGCGGGACAGGTTTGAAGAGACCCAGTACTTC. The chain couples TRBV2 to TRBJ2-5; 8 bases agree with TRBD1. The J segment lost 3 bases and the V segment lost 6 bases, leaving 6 bases of the junction unmatched. Germline loops: CDR1 SNHLY, CDR2 FYNNEI. The CDR3 totals 14 residues.

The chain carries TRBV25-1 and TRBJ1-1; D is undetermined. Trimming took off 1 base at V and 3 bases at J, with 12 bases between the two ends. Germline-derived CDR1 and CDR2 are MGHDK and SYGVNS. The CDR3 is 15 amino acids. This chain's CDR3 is CASSEWRSGYTEAFF. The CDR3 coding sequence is TGTGCCAGCAGTGAATGGCGGAGCGGCTACACTGAAGCTTTCTTT.

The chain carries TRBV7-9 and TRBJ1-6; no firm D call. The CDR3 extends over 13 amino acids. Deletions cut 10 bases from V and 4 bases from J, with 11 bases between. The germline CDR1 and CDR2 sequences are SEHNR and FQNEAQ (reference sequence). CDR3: CATQTEYNSPLHF. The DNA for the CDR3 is TGTGCCACGCAGACTGAATATAATTCACCCCTCCACTTT.

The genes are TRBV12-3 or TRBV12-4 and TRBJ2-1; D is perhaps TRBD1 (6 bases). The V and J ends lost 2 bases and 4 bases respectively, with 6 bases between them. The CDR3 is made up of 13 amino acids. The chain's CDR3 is CASSLRGYNEQFF. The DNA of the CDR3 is TGTGCCAGCAGTTTAAGGGGGTACAATGAGCAGTTCTTC.

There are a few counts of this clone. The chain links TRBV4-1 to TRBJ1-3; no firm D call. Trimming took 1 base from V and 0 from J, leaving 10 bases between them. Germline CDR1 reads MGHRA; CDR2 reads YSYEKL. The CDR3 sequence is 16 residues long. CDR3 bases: TGCGCCAGCAGCCAAGTTCAGGCGAGCTCTGGAAACACCATATATTTT. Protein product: CASSQVQASSGNTIYF.

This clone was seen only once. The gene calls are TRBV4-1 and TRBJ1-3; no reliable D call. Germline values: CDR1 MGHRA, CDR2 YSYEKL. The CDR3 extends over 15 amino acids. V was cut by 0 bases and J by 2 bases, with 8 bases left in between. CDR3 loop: CASSQDRETGNTIYF. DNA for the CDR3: TGCGCCAGCAGCCAAGATCGGGAGACTGGAAACACCATATATTTT.

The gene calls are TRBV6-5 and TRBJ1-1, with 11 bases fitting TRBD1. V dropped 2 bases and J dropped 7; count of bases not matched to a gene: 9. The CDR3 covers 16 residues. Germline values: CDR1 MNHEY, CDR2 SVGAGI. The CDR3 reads CASSYPTGQGAVEAFF. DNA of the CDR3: TGTGCCAGCAGTTACCCCACCGGACAGGGGGCCGTTGAAGCTTTCTTT.

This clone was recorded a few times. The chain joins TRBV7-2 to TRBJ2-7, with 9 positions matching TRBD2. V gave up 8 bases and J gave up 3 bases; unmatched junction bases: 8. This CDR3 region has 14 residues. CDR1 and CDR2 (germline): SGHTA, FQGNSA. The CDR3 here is CASASGGPVYEQYF. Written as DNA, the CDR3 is TGTGCCAGCGCGAGCGGGGGGCCGGTCTACGAGCAGTACTTC.

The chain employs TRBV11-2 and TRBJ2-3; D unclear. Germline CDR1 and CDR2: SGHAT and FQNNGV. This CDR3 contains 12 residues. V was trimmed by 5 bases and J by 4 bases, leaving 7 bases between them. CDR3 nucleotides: TGTGCCAGCAGCGTATCCCCAGATACGCAGTATTTT. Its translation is CASSVSPDTQYF.

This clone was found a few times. The CDR3 protein is CASSLTRGVGQPQHF. CDR3 in DNA: TGTGCCAGCAGTTTAACACGGGGGGTCGGTCAGCCCCAGCATTTT. The chain is built from TRBV28 and TRBJ1-5; maybe TRBD1 (5 bases). Trimming removed 2 bases at V and 6 bases at J, with 14 bases between. The CDR3 loop spans 15 amino acids. The germline CDR1 and CDR2 sequences are MDHEN and SYDVKM. The entire variable domain, with the rest obtained from reference TRBV28 and TRBJ1-5, is as follows: DVKVTQSSRYLVKRTGEKVFLECVQDMDHENMFWYRQDPGLGLRLIYFSYDVKMKEKGDIPEGYSVSREKKERFSLILESASTNQTSMYLCASSLTRGVGQPQHFGDGTRLSIL.